This TCR beta chain appears in the sequencing data of a study of Graves' ophthalmopathy and Graves' hyperthyroidism. Broader study findings: In blood appeared most of the expanded thyroid clonotypes whose frequency exceeded 0.001.

CDR1 is SGHAT, CDR2 FQNNGV, per germline. V trimming: 4 bases; J trimming: 4 bases; junction bases outside the gene matches: 10. The CDR3 has 17 amino acids. Amplification targeted the TCR beta CDR3 regions, with RNA transcripts as the source material. Second-round multiplex PCR came after a first-round RT-PCR that employed HTBI primers. TCRdb ran MiXCR on the multiplex PCR reads and lists one entry per CDR3 protein. This sample carries hundreds of thousands of distinct CDR3 sequences, 13% to 15% of them seen once, and the ten largest clones take over 7.5%. This clonotype showed up many times. What it recognizes is unknown. In donors with ophthalmopathy, activity was moderate-to-severe, with CAS ≥3, NOSPECS ≥4 and duration under 3 months.

The V gene is TRBV11-2, the J gene TRBJ2-5; 12 bases align to TRBD2. The clonotype originates from a woman aged 25-40 years with Graves' ophthalmopathy. Sequencing input: blood. This CDR3 reads CASSSGPLAGGRETQYF. The DNA for the CDR3 is TGTGCCAGCAGCTCAGGTCCACTAGCGGGAGGTCGAGAGACCCAGTACTTC. Supplemented by reference TRBV11-2 and TRBJ2-5, the full variable domain reads EAGVAQSPRYKIIEKRQSVAFWCNPISGHATLYWYQQILGQGPKLLIQFQNNGVVDDSQLPKDRFSAERLKGVDSTLKIQPAKLEDSAVYLCASSSGPLAGGRETQYFGPGTRLLVL.